The 28 T cell receptor beta chains below come from one sample, sequenced in a study of blood T cell repertoires in COVID-19. Some clones are missing from TCRdb's copy, which holds only in-frame ones; the method was immunoSEQ multiplex PCR. The profile shows 90,000 to 100,000 clones, roughly 90% of them singletons. Sequencing was carried out using peripheral blood. These receptors all come from a man aged 45 to 65 with COVID-19, enrolled during active disease.

The chain links TRBV7-8 to TRBJ2-3; 11 positions agree with TRBD1. Unmatched junction bases numbered 2, after V lost 5 bases and J lost 1 base. The germline CDR1 and CDR2 sequences are SGHVS and FQNEAQ. The CDR3 sequence is 15 residues long. The chain's CDR3 is CASSRDRGGTDTQYF. As DNA, the CDR3 is TGTGCCAGCAGCCGGGACAGGGGGGGCACAGATACGCAGTATTTT.

The V gene is TRBV11-1, the J gene TRBJ2-1, with 8 nucleotides matching TRBD2. Unmatched junction bases numbered 7, after V lost 5 bases and J lost 4 bases. This CDR3 has 15 amino acids. In germline, CDR1 is SGHAT, CDR2 FQDESV (reference sequence). The CDR3 protein is CASSISGGVYNEQFF. The CDR3 bases are TGTGCCAGCAGCATAAGCGGGGGAGTATACAATGAGCAGTTCTTC.

In its sample, this clone was seen once. This chain links TRBV5-6 with TRBJ1-3; TRBD1 agrees at 9 bases. The V gene's germline CDR1 is SGHDT and CDR2 YYEEEE. The CDR3 is made up of 15 amino acids. The ends lost 3 bases at V and 8 bases at J; junction bases unmatched: 9. CDR3 DNA: TGTGCCAGCAGCTCGGCACAGGGGGCTCTGCACACCATATATTTT. This sequence encodes CASSSAQGALHTIYF. Full variable domain (rest looked up from reference TRBV5-6 and TRBJ1-3): DAGVTQSPTHLIKTRGQQVTLRCSPKSGHDTVSWYQQALGQGPQFIFQYYEEEERQRGNFPDRFSGHQFPNYSSELNVNALLLGDSALYLCASSSAQGALHTIYFGEGSWLTVV.

The gene calls are TRBV28 and TRBJ1-5, with 10 nucleotides matching TRBD1. This CDR3 spans 16 amino acids. Germline loops: CDR1 MDHEN, CDR2 SYDVKM. The V segment lost 6 bases and the J segment 6 bases; nucleotides outside the gene matches: 11. CDR3 protein: CASRLNLGTGVQPQHF. Here the CDR3 DNA reads TGTGCCAGCAGACTAAACCTCGGGACAGGGGTTCAGCCCCAGCATTTT.

The sample holds one count of this clone. The chain has TRBV6-2 or TRBV6-3 and TRBJ1-5; D is unclear. Trimming removed 5 bases from V and 7 bases from J, with 15 bases in between. Germline assignment: CDR1 MNHEY and CDR2 SVGEGT. This CDR3 spans 14 amino acids. CDR3 sequence reads: CASSGPGRGQPQHF. The CDR3 DNA follows: TGTGCCAGCAGTGGCCCTGGGCGGGGACAGCCCCAGCATTTT.

The chain employs TRBV29-1 and TRBJ1-2, with 10 bases identical to TRBD1. After removal of 7 bases from V and 4 bases from J, the junction contained 9 bases not matched to a gene. This CDR3 has 14 amino acids. Germline CDR1 and CDR2: SQVTM and ANQGSEA. DNA of the CDR3: TGCAGCGGGCAAGAGGGACAGGGGTTCTATGGCTACACCTTC. It is translated as CSGQEGQGFYGYTF.

The chain links TRBV6-5 to TRBJ1-4; no reliable D call. CDR3 length: 14 residues. The V gene lost 6 bases and the J gene lost 0 bases, with 8 bases spanning the gap. Germline assignment: CDR1 MNHEY and CDR2 SVGAGI. The CDR3 sequence: CASREDTTNEKLFF. In DNA form, the CDR3 reads TGTGCCAGCAGGGAGGATACAACTAATGAAAAACTGTTTTTT.

This chain links TRBV11-3 with TRBJ2-3; 7 positions match TRBD2. This CDR3 has 15 residues. Germline V CDR1 and CDR2: SGHNT, YENEEA. V was clipped by 0 bases and J by 6 bases; unmatched bases: 6. This CDR3 is CASSLDGLDTDTQYF. The CDR3 nucleotides are TGTGCCAGCAGCTTAGATGGACTAGATACCGATACGCAGTATTTT.

V and J are TRBV10-2 and TRBJ1-3; 7 nucleotides line up with TRBD1. The J segment lost 2 bases and the V segment lost 4 bases, leaving 5 bases of the junction unmatched. The CDR3 runs to 15 residues. The germline gives CDR1 WSHSY, CDR2 SAAADI. The CDR3 reads CASSALDRAGNTIYF. The CDR3 DNA sequence: TGCGCCAGCAGTGCCCTCGACAGGGCTGGAAACACCATATATTTT.

This clone was seen a handful of times. This chain links TRBV12-3 or TRBV12-4 with TRBJ1-1; D uncertain. The length of the CDR3 is 12 residues. Trimming shortened V by 7 bases and J by 4 bases, and 10 bases separated the two germline ends. As DNA, the CDR3 is TGTGCCAGCACCTGGGCGGGCACTGAAGCTTTCTTT. This translates into CASTWAGTEAFF.

This clone appeared a few times. The gene calls are TRBV7-2 and TRBJ1-2; the D gene is possibly TRBD1 (6 bases). V was trimmed by 0 bases and J by 5 bases, leaving 13 bases between them. Germline CDR1 reads SGHTA; CDR2 reads FQGNSA. The CDR3 covers 15 residues. In nucleotides, the CDR3 is TGTGCCAGCAGCTTAGCGGGGGCAGGGTCTTATGGCTACACCTTC. Its translation: CASSLAGAGSYGYTF.

V gene TRBV20-1 combines with J gene TRBJ1-6; D remains unclear. The CDR3 loop spans 12 amino acids. V gave up 4 bases and J gave up 8 bases, with 9 bases separating them. Germline values: CDR1 DFQATT, CDR2 SNEGSKA (reference sequence). Written as DNA, the CDR3 is TGCAGTGCTATTGACGGGGATTCACCCCTCCACTTT. It is translated as CSAIDGDSPLHF.

This clone came up a few times. CDR3 coding DNA: TGTGCCAGCAGCGATTGGACTAGTTTCTACGAGCAGTACTTC. This sequence encodes CASSDWTSFYEQYF. The V and J genes are TRBV12-1 and TRBJ2-7; no DNA check was done on the table's D call, TRBD2. TRBV12-1 is an annotated pseudogene. CDR3 length equals 14 residues.

CDR3 in amino acids: CASSQGQANNSPLHF. In DNA form, the CDR3 reads TGTGCCAGCAGCCAGGGACAGGCCAATAATTCACCCCTCCACTTT. This rearrangement joins TRBV3-1 (or the pseudogene TRBV3-2) to TRBJ1-6; TRBD1 matches 8 bases. V was pared by 3 bases and J by 5 bases, with 3 bases of the junction left unmatched. The CDR3 has 15 residues. The germline gives CDR1 LGHDT, CDR2 YNNKEL (reference sequence).

The genes are TRBV27 and TRBJ1-1; perhaps TRBD1 as D (6 bases). The CDR3 is made up of 15 amino acids. V lost 1 base, J lost 4 bases, and 13 bases lay in between. Looked up from germline, CDR1 is MNHEY and CDR2 is SMNVEV (reference sequence). CDR3 in amino acids: CASSLWSGGGTEAFF. DNA for the CDR3: TGTGCCAGCAGTTTATGGTCGGGGGGCGGCACTGAAGCTTTCTTT.

The CDR3 nucleotides are TGTGCCAGCAGCTTAGCACTTTTGAACACTGAAGCTTTCTTT. Translated: CASSLALLNTEAFF. The V and J genes are TRBV11-2 and TRBJ1-1; D is unresolved. The germline gives CDR1 SGHAT, CDR2 FQNNGV. There are 14 residues in the CDR3. Trimming left V 1 base short and J 0 bases short, with 6 bases between.

This clone has just a few counts. The V call is TRBV5-1, the J call TRBJ2-7, with D maybe TRBD1 (5 bases). CDR3 size: 16 residues. Trimming left V 4 bases short and J 3 bases short, with 20 bases between. Germline V gives CDR1 SGHRS, CDR2 YFSETQ. CDR3 sequence (DNA): TGCGCCAGCAGCACACCTCGGACCCAGGGTTTCTACGAGCAGTACTTC. It yields the protein CASSTPRTQGFYEQYF. Complete variable domain (other parts from reference TRBV5-1 and TRBJ2-7): KAGVTQTPRYLIKTRGQQVTLSCSPISGHRSVSWYQQTPGQGLQFLFEYFSETQRNKGNFPGRFSGRQFSNSRSEMNVSTLELGDSALYLCASSTPRTQGFYEQYFGPGTRLTVT.

The chain couples TRBV10-3 to TRBJ2-7, with D possibly TRBD2 on 6 matching bases. Germline V gene data show CDR1 as ENHRY and CDR2 as SYGVKD. The CDR3 spans 15 residues. The ends were cut back, 4 bases at V and 3 bases at J, with 16 bases in the middle. The CDR3 DNA follows: TGTGCCATCAGTGGGGGGGACCAGGTGAACTACGAGCAGTACTTC. It is translated as CAISGGDQVNYEQYF.

The sample holds one count of this clone. CDR3 DNA: TGTGCCAGCAACGGCGGAACCTACGAGCAGTACTTC. Protein product: CASNGGTYEQYF. The chain joins TRBV28 to TRBJ2-7; D is unclear. The CDR3 has 12 residues. V gave up 7 bases and J gave up 2 bases, with 9 bases separating them. Looked up from germline, CDR1 is MDHEN and CDR2 is SYDVKM.

CDR3 in DNA: TGCGCCAGCAAAGGATTCCCCCGACGGGGGGTCGCGGGAAACACCATATATTTT. Translating gives CASKGFPRRGVAGNTIYF. J is TRBJ1-3 and V is TRBV10-1; D perhaps matches TRBD1 (5 bases). V lost 7 bases, J lost 4 bases, and 26 bases lay in between. This CDR3 spans 18 amino acids. Germline assignment: CDR1 WNHNN and CDR2 SYGVQD (reference sequence).

The chain uses TRBV23-1 and TRBJ2-7, with TRBD1 identical over 7 bases. TRBV23-1 is marked as an open reading frame, function uncertain. V lost 3 bases and J lost 3; bases outside the gene matches: 29. This CDR3 spans 22 amino acids. DNA for the CDR3: TGCGCCAGCAGTCAGAGGAGCCAACTATACGGACAGGCCCATCTTCGCCTCTACGAGCAGTACTTC. Translating gives CASSQRSQLYGQAHLRLYEQYF.

The chain employs TRBV30 and TRBJ1-1; D uncertain. Germline V gene lookup returns CDR1 GTSNPN and CDR2 SVGIG (reference sequence). Trimming pared 0 bases from V and 9 bases from J, leaving 29 bases between. The length of the CDR3 is 18 residues. In DNA form, the CDR3 reads TGTGCCTGGAGTGTTAGGAAGGGAGGTATGGCCATTACAAAACAAGCTTTCTTT. It is translated as CAWSVRKGGMAITKQAFF.

This clone occurred a few times. The rearrangement uses TRBV28 and TRBJ1-3, with unresolved D. Germline V gene lookup returns CDR1 MDHEN and CDR2 SYDVKM. CDR3 length equals 14 residues. V lost 5 bases and J 2 bases, leaving 10 bases between the germline ends. The chain's CDR3 is CASSQVATGNTIYF. CDR3 bases: TGTGCCAGCAGTCAGGTGGCAACTGGAAACACCATATATTTT. Full variable domain (rest looked up from reference TRBV28 and TRBJ1-3): DVKVTQSSRYLVKRTGEKVFLECVQDMDHENMFWYRQDPGLGLRLIYFSYDVKMKEKGDIPEGYSVSREKKERFSLILESASTNQTSMYLCASSQVATGNTIYFGEGSWLTVV.

The CDR3 coding sequence is TGCGCCAGCAGCTTGGATTACGGTACCCCTGAAGCTTTCTTT. Translation gives CASSLDYGTPEAFF. V gene TRBV5-1 combines with J gene TRBJ1-1; D remains unclear. CDR1 is SGHRS and CDR2 is YFSETQ in the germline V gene. V was pared by 0 bases and J by 6 bases, with 12 bases between. This CDR3 region has 14 residues.

The gene calls are TRBV12-3 or TRBV12-4 and TRBJ2-2, with D maybe TRBD1 (6 bases). Deletions cut 5 bases from V and 7 bases from J, with 11 bases between. This CDR3 region has 13 residues. The CDR3 loop reads CASSPGVNGELFF. The CDR3 coding sequence is TGTGCCAGCAGTCCAGGGGTTAACGGGGAGCTGTTTTTT.

This chain joins TRBV4-2 and TRBJ2-6; D is perhaps TRBD1 (6 bases). There are 16 residues in the CDR3. Germline assignment: CDR1 LGHNA and CDR2 YNFKEQ. Trimming left V 0 bases short and J 0 bases short, with 6 bases between. In nucleotides, the CDR3 is TGTGCCAGCAGCCAAGAGGACAGCTCTGGGGCCAACGTCCTGACTTTC. Protein sequence: CASSQEDSSGANVLTF.

The gene calls are TRBV19 and TRBJ1-5, with 9 bases fitting TRBD1. The CDR3 has 15 residues. V shed 1 base, J shed 7 bases, and the junction held 5 bases outside the gene matches. The germline gives CDR1 LNHDA, CDR2 SQIVND (reference sequence). The DNA of the CDR3 is TGTGCCAGTAGTATAGGACAGGGGGGAACCCAGCCCCAGCATTTT. Translation: CASSIGQGGTQPQHF.

V and J are TRBV5-5 and TRBJ1-1, with D hard to call. The germline V gene has CDR1 SGHKS and CDR2 YYEKEE (reference sequence). The CDR3 length is 13 residues. Trimming stripped 2 bases from V and 5 bases from J, with 10 bases between. CDR3 loop: CASSLLAGTEAFF. The CDR3 DNA is TGTGCCAGCAGCTTATTGGCGGGGACTGAAGCTTTCTTT.